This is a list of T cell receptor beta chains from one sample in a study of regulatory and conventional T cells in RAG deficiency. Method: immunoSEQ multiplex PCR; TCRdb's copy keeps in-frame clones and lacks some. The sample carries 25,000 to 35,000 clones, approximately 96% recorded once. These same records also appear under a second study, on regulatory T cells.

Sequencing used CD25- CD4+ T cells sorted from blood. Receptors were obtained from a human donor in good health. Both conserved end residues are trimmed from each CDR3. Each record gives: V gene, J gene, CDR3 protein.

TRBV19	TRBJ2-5	ASRPNRQVAAETQY
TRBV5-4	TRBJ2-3	ASRETSGSGGDTQY
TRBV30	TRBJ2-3	ACSGQSTDTQY
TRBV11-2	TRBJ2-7	ASSLDLSGGFYEQY
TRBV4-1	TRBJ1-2	ASSPHRNQGPEYYGYT
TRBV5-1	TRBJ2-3	ASSLSSREGSDTQY
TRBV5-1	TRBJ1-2	ASSLNQGPMMGYT
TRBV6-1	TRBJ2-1	ASSARGAGSYNEQF
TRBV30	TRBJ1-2	AWSVLGASYT
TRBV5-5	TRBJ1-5	ASSLGLTGPSNQPQH